This T cell receptor beta chain derives from a study of T-cell reconstitution after alpha-beta-depleted transplantation in children. Unique molecular identifiers tagged the TCRbeta library. From the PCR reads, TCRdb called clonotypes with MiXCR, one entry per CDR3 protein. The repertoire holds some 100,000 distinct CDR3 sequences, 15% to 19% seen once, with 20% in the top ten. Trimming took off 2 bases at V and 5 bases at J, with 13 bases between the two ends. This CDR3 has 15 amino acids. CDR1 SGHAT and CDR2 FQNNGV come from the germline V gene. This clonotype was observed a few times. The antigen is unknown. The study, taken as a whole, reports: High day-60 TCRbeta diversity in some patients came from surviving recipient T cells and thymic progenitors. In patients about two months after transplant, alpha-beta T cells reportedly arose from several hundred expanded graft clones.

This specimen consisted of PBMCs, mostly from graft donor cells, obtained 180 days after TCRalphabeta/CD19-depleted stem cell transplant. The receptor's source is a male patient between 2 and 10 years old who had a stem cell transplant for acute lymphoblastic leukemia, so the T cells may come from the graft donor. The chain has TRBV11-2 and TRBJ2-1; D unresolved. The CDR3 nucleotides are TGTGCCAGCAGCTTATATCCCGGCCGAGACAATGAGCAGTTCTTC. Protein: CASSLYPGRDNEQFF.